This T cell receptor (beta chain) was identified in a study of shared clonotypes between healthy human individuals. In its sample, this clone was seen once. In germline, CDR1 is MNHNY, CDR2 SVGAGI (reference sequence). The V end was cut by 5 bases, the J end by 0 bases, with 8 bases between. This CDR3 has 14 residues. Sequencing used immunoSEQ multiplex PCR; TCRdb keeps in-frame clones, though not all of them. The table has about 2.3 million clones, under 95% seen once. The clonotype originates from a man younger than 30 in good health. Some clones in this sample may be carry-over from other donors' samples. V and J are TRBV6-6 and TRBJ1-5; possible D gene TRBD1, 5 bases. The sequenced sample consisted of naive CD4+ T cells from PBMCs. This sample's subset: CD45RA+ positively selected. The CDR3 nucleotides are TGTGCCAGCAGTCAGGACATTAGCAATCAGCCCCAGCATTTT. Protein: CASSQDISNQPQHF.